This T cell receptor beta chain was sequenced for a study of beta chain features in type 1 diabetes. Study observations and caveats: For Type 1 diabetes patients, all four CD4+ subsets carried TCRB CDR3s that were moderately but significantly shorter.

The entirety of the isolated RNA underwent reverse transcription, so expressed TCRB transcripts were sequenced. Assay used: immunoSEQ multiplex PCR; TCRdb lists only in-frame clones, some missing. The sample holds a few hundred thousand clones; 16% are singletons and the top ten take less than 0.09%. This clone showed up just a few times. Antigen unknown. Trimming left V 6 bases short and J 4 bases short, with 13 bases between. The germline gives CDR1 SEHNR, CDR2 FQNEAQ (reference sequence). This CDR3 has 14 residues. The chain employs TRBV7-9 and TRBJ2-1, with D tentatively TRBD1 (6 bases). This sequence originates from a man aged 25-45 years with type 1 diabetes. Material: naive CD4+ T cells from blood. CDR3 DNA: TGTGCCAGCAGGTTTGGGGGCGAATACAATGAGCAGTTCTTC. Its protein is CASRFGGEYNEQFF.